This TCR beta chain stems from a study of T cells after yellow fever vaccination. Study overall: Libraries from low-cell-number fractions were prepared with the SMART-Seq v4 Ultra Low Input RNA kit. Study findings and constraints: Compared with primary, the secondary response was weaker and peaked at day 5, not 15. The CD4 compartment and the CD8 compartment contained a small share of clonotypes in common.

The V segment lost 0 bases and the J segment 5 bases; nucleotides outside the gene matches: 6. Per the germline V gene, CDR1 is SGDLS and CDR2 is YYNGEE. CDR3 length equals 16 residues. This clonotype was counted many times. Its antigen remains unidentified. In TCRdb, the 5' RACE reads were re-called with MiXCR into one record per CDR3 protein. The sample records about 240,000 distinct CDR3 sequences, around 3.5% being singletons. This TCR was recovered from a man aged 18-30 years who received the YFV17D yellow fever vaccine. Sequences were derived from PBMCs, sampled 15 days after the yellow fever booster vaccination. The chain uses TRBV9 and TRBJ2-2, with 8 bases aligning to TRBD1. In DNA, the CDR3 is TGTGCCAGCAGCGTAGTCGAGACAGGGGTAACCGGGGAGCTGTTTTTT. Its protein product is CASSVVETGVTGELFF.